This T cell receptor (beta chain) comes out of a study of T-cell reconstitution after alpha-beta-depleted transplantation in children. This clonotype has at least ten counts. Per the germline V gene, CDR1 is LNHDA and CDR2 is SQIVND (reference sequence). The CDR3 sequence is 16 residues long. The V and J ends lost 6 bases and 1 base respectively, with 18 bases between them. Library preparation (for TCRbeta) was performed with unique molecular identifiers. TCRdb passed the PCR reads through MiXCR, listing each CDR3 protein once. The sample includes 60,000 to 80,000 distinct CDR3 sequences, more than 5.5% seen only once; the top ten take approximately 2.3%.

The material sequenced was PBMCs from the stem cell graft donor, taken from the stem cell graft. This TCR was recovered from a human donor who donated a stem cell graft to a child with acute lymphoblastic leukemia. This chain connects TRBV19 to TRBJ1-1, with D tentatively TRBD1 (5 bases). CDR3 nucleotide sequence: TGTGCCAGTAGCTTTTGGGACCTCAACCCGAACACTGAAGCTTTCTTT. Its translation is CASSFWDLNPNTEAFF.